This TCR beta chain was sequenced during a study of T-cell memory formation after mild COVID-19 (dated by TCRdb to the early 2020s). Study-wide context: TCR sequence clusters from the two donors were largely donor specific. In a couple of donors, T-cell clones that expanded and contracted after mild COVID-19 were tracked by sequencing TCRalpha and TCRbeta repertoires over time. Two young, previously healthy adult volunteers made up the cohort, one male and one female.

The listed sequencing device is Illumina NovaSeq 6000. TCRalpha and TCRbeta cDNA libraries were built by 5'RACE with constant-segment primers, adding sample barcodes and unique molecular identifiers. Trizol reagent was used to extract RNA from every sample. Library amplification was performed in two PCR steps, and a second sample barcode and Illumina TruSeq adapters were introduced in the second step. Sequencing of the libraries was done on an Illumina NovaSeq, producing 2 x 150 bp paired-end reads. For the original study's pipeline: Demultiplexing of reads and collapsing into UMI-guided consensus sequences were performed with migec v1.2.7. Using mixcr v2.1.11, UMI consensuses were aligned to TRA and TRB V and J templates and then assembled into clonotypes. Expanded or contracted clonotypes were those called significant by both edgeR and NoisET, with noise models trained on biological replicates. For edgeR calls, the thresholds were a false discovery rate-adjusted p below 0.01 and a log2 fold-change of 1. As an exploratory analysis of dynamics, max-normalized trajectories of the 1000 most abundant clonotypes were examined with PCA combined with hierarchical clustering. Each responding clone was given a CD4 or CD8 phenotype based on the CD4+ and CD8+ repertoires, which had been sequenced separately. TCRdb's own reprocessing of the public reads used fastp at Q25 and MiXCR and kept productive beta chains. One record per CDR3 amino acid sequence lists the most common genes and DNA. TCRdb assigned the V and J calls; the authors' analysis was not used. For this sample there are fewer than 350,000 distinct CDR3 sequences; roughly 18% appear just once. Together, the top ten hold under 30% of the sample.

The CDR3 has 14 amino acids, counting the end cysteine and phenylalanine. The entry retains the CDR3 DNA only, 42 bases that are in frame from base 1. The CDR1 and CDR2 encoded by the germline V gene are MNHEY and SVGAGI. The junction carries 20 bases between V and J, which are trimmed by 8 bases and 9 bases respectively. On this clonotype itself: Its antigen remains unidentified. Nothing much larger sits one base from this clone, and base qualities are not available.

Overall study results and their limits: The study included only a couple of mild cases, and larger cohorts that include severe cases with pre-infection samples were judged to be necessary. Balanced CD4/CD8 phenotypes were observed for clones contracting from day 15 to 85, whereas a bias towards CD4+ was observed for a second wave of clones expanding from day 15 to 37. Contracting CD4+ clones were located mainly in the CM and EM memory subsets, whereas CD8+ clones were found to be enriched in EMRA. The second-wave clones that peaked on day 37 were not confirmed to be SARS-CoV-2 specific. The detection of some responding clones in pre-infection memory suggests that pre-existing cross-reactive memory T cells joined the SARS-CoV-2 response.

Ficoll-Paque density gradient centrifugation was the method used to isolate PBMCs. The receptor was isolated from a man aged 18-30 years who had mild COVID-19 (a few samples of this study predate the infection). The sample titles of this study are shuffled in the database, so cell type and time point are left out; the donor was told from shared clones. This sequence uses TRBV6-5 and TRBJ1-5, and possibly TRBD1, on 5 matching bases. The sequencing sample was made of PBMCs or a T cell subset sorted from them (not recorded which). The CDR3 protein: CASATGQGPRPQHF. Read as DNA, the sequence is TGTGCCAGCGCGACGGGGCAGGGCCCGAGGCCCCAGCATTTT.